This T cell receptor (beta chain) is drawn from a study of T cells expressing NK-cell markers. Study-level results: HCMV specificity of expanded NKG2C+ T cell clones remained unclear. These same clonotypes (in several donors) also led the CD3+CD56-NKG2C+ fraction.

For each CDR3 protein, TCRdb gives one entry from its re-call of the 5' RACE reads, without DNA. The data include some 150,000 distinct CDR3 sequences; the top ten clones carry more than 35%. The CDR3 sequence is 14 residues long. The germline gives CDR1 SGHAT, CDR2 FQNNGV. As for this clonotype: Its antigen is currently unknown.

The source is a woman aged 50 to 60 in good health. The sequenced material came from blood T cells: a sorted CD56 or NKG2C T cell subset, CD4+ or CD8+ T cells, or bulk PBMC T cells (not recorded which). This chain joins TRBV11-2 and TRBJ2-1; TCRdb's D call, TRBD1, is unchecked because there is no DNA. Here the CDR3 reads CASSLGGFYNEQFF.